The 22 T cell receptor beta chains below all came from one sample that was sequenced in a study of CD4+ T cells in melanoma. This table comes from immunoSEQ multiplex PCR, and its TCRdb copy is limited to in-frame clones, with some not included. Of 120,000 to 150,000 clones listed, about nine tenths were seen once; the top ten hold approximately 1.5%. The receptors originated from a human donor with melanoma.

The chain is built from TRBV7-9 and TRBJ2-4; 7 bases line up with TRBD1. Trimming at V came to 3 bases and at J to 1 base, leaving 3 bases not matched to a gene. The CDR3 totals 15 residues. The germline CDR1 and CDR2 sequences are SEHNR and FQNEAQ (reference sequence). CDR3 coding DNA: TGTGCCAGCAGCTTCGGGACAGACGCCAAAAACATTCAGTACTTC. It codes for CASSFGTDAKNIQYF.

The V and J genes are TRBV28 and TRBJ1-4; 9 bases agree with TRBD1. The CDR3 consists of 18 residues. From germline, CDR1 is MDHEN and CDR2 SYDVKM. V lost 5 bases to trimming and J lost 4 bases; unmatched junction nucleotides: 14. The DNA of the CDR3 is TGTGCCAGCAGTGGGGGGACAGGGTCGAACTTGAGTAATGAAAAACTGTTTTTT. It specifies CASSGGTGSNLSNEKLFF.

A single count supports this clone. CDR3 nucleotide sequence: TGTGCCAGTAGTAGAGCTAGCGGAGGCACAGATACGCAGTATTTT. Protein: CASSRASGGTDTQYF. V usage is TRBV19 and J usage is TRBJ2-3; TRBD2 agrees at 7 bases. The CDR3 loop spans 15 amino acids. Germline CDR1 is LNHDA and CDR2 is SQIVND (reference sequence). With 4 bases clipped from V and 1 base from J, the junction kept 5 bases outside the gene matches.

The chain combines TRBV19 with TRBJ2-1, with D perhaps being TRBD1 or TRBD2 (6 bases each). Germline assignment: CDR1 LNHDA and CDR2 SQIVND (reference sequence). Trimming shortened V by 3 bases and J by 7 bases, and 13 bases separated the two germline ends. The CDR3 runs 14 residues. This CDR3 reads CASSILGGQNEQFF. The DNA for the CDR3 is TGTGCCAGTAGTATTTTAGGGGGGCAGAATGAGCAGTTCTTC.

CDR3 DNA sequence: TGCGCCAGCAGCTTACCTCGTTCGGACAGACCTGAAGCTTTCTTT. It encodes CASSLPRSDRPEAFF. The chain is built from TRBV5-1 and TRBJ1-1; D is perhaps TRBD1 (6 bases). Trimming shortened V by 2 bases and J by 6 bases, and 17 bases separated the two germline ends. This CDR3 has 15 amino acids. Germline loops: CDR1 SGHRS, CDR2 YFSETQ. Full variable domain (missing parts from reference TRBV5-1 and TRBJ1-1): KAGVTQTPRYLIKTRGQQVTLSCSPISGHRSVSWYQQTPGQGLQFLFEYFSETQRNKGNFPGRFSGRQFSNSRSEMNVSTLELGDSALYLCASSLPRSDRPEAFFGQGTRLTVV.

J is TRBJ2-5 and V is TRBV18, with D possibly matching TRBD1 (6 bases). With 1 base removed from V and 5 bases from J, the gap between germline ends came to 17 bases. Germline V gene sequence: CDR1 KGHSH, CDR2 LQKENI. There are 16 residues in the CDR3. The CDR3 loop reads CASSPQWTDRFETQYF. The CDR3 DNA is TGTGCCAGCTCACCACAGTGGACAGACCGTTTCGAGACCCAGTACTTC.

The chain employs TRBV11-2 and TRBJ1-1; D gene ambiguous. CDR1 is SGHAT, CDR2 FQNNGV, per germline. The CDR3 loop spans 14 amino acids. Between the trimmed V and J ends, which lost 4 bases and 5 bases, there was a span of 14 bases. This CDR3 reads CASSSRLGGTEAFF. The CDR3 DNA is TGTGCCAGCAGCTCGCGACTGGGAGGGACTGAAGCTTTCTTT.

The J gene is TRBJ1-1, the V gene TRBV2; D remains ambiguous. Germline V gene data show CDR1 as SNHLY and CDR2 as FYNNEI. CDR3 length equals 14 residues. Trimming shortened V by 5 bases and J by 5 bases, and 15 bases separated the two germline ends. This chain's CDR3 is CASSRYLLGTEAFF. For the CDR3, the DNA is TGTGCCAGCAGTCGCTATTTATTGGGGACTGAAGCTTTCTTT.

The chain couples TRBV5-1 to TRBJ2-5; D call uncertain. CDR3 length: 13 amino acids. The V gene lost 2 bases and the J gene lost 0 bases, with 5 bases spanning the gap. Germline assignment: CDR1 SGHRS and CDR2 YFSETQ. The CDR3 nucleotides are TGCGCCAGCAGCTTAAACCACCAAGAGACCCAGTACTTC. This translates into CASSLNHQETQYF.

This rearrangement joins TRBV10-3 to TRBJ1-4, with D hard to call. The V gene lost 0 bases and the J gene lost 4 bases, with 15 bases spanning the gap. Germline V gene lookup returns CDR1 ENHRY and CDR2 SYGVKD. This CDR3 has 17 amino acids. This CDR3 reads CAISESALGGINEKLFF. CDR3 coding DNA: TGTGCCATCAGTGAGTCGGCACTCGGAGGGATTAATGAAAAACTGTTTTTT.

V usage is TRBV6-5 and J usage is TRBJ2-5; D is perhaps TRBD1 (5 bases). V gave up 5 bases and J gave up 3 bases, with 10 bases separating them. Germline CDR1 reads MNHEY; CDR2 reads SVGAGI. This CDR3 region has 13 residues. CDR3 in amino acids: CASSRQKKETQYF. CDR3 in DNA: TGTGCCAGCAGTCGACAGAAAAAAGAGACCCAGTACTTC.

The chain combines TRBV6-5 with TRBJ1-6; no clear D gene. The V end lost 5 bases, the J end lost 7 bases, and 6 bases lay between the germline ends. Germline CDR1 MNHEY, CDR2 SVGAGI. The CDR3 has 12 amino acids. CDR3 region: CASSERNSPLHF. CDR3 nucleotides: TGTGCCAGCAGTGAGAGAAATTCACCCCTCCACTTT.

V gene TRBV19 combines with J gene TRBJ1-4, with TRBD1 identical over 7 bases. CDR3 size: 16 residues. Germline-derived CDR1 and CDR2 are LNHDA and SQIVND (reference sequence). V dropped 7 bases and J dropped 2; count of bases not matched to a gene: 10. CDR3 residues: CASKNRGPSTNEKLFF. In nucleotides, the CDR3 is TGTGCCAGTAAGAACAGGGGTCCATCGACTAATGAAAAACTGTTTTTT.

The chain links TRBV9 to TRBJ1-3; 7 bases match TRBD1. Germline V CDR1 and CDR2: SGDLS, YYNGEE. The CDR3 contains 15 residues. The ends lost 3 bases at V and 3 bases at J; junction bases unmatched: 6. The CDR3 protein is CASSARGTDGNTIYF. Written as DNA, the CDR3 is TGTGCCAGCAGCGCGCGGGGGACAGATGGAAACACCATATATTTT.

This chain connects TRBV6-6 to TRBJ2-7; 7 positions match TRBD1. The CDR3 totals 13 residues. CDR1 MNHNY and CDR2 SVGAGI come from the germline V gene (reference sequence). The junction had 5 bases not matched to a gene; V was cut back by 6 bases and J by 3 bases. For the CDR3, the DNA is TGTGCCAGCAGCCGTGACAGGGACTACGAGCAGTACTTC. Residues: CASSRDRDYEQYF.

This chain links TRBV29-1 with TRBJ1-2; 12 nucleotides line up with TRBD1. The CDR3 is 15 amino acids. Germline V gene lookup returns CDR1 SQVTM and CDR2 ANQGSEA. With 6 bases clipped from V and 2 bases from J, the junction kept 7 bases outside the gene matches. As DNA, the CDR3 is TGCAGCGTAGGGACAGGGGGCGAAAAGAACTATGGCTACACCTTC. Its protein product is CSVGTGGEKNYGYTF.

The rearrangement uses TRBV5-1 and TRBJ1-2; 7 positions match TRBD1. The CDR3 is made up of 15 amino acids. From germline, CDR1 is SGHRS and CDR2 YFSETQ. V lost 4 bases, J lost 4 bases, and 10 bases stayed unmatched. The CDR3 bases are TGCGCCAGCAGCCTTGGACAGGCGAGCTTCTATGGCTACACCTTC. Amino acids: CASSLGQASFYGYTF.

J is TRBJ1-2 and V is TRBV18; D unresolved. The CDR3 covers 14 residues. V dropped 3 bases and J dropped 2 bases, with 10 bases sitting between them. Germline V CDR1 and CDR2: KGHSH, LQKENI. CDR3 DNA: TGTGCCAGCTCACCCGGGGATGGGAACTATGGCTACACCTTC. Residues: CASSPGDGNYGYTF.

This rearrangement joins TRBV27 to TRBJ2-1; 14 bases agree with TRBD2. V was clipped by 6 bases and J by 0 bases; unmatched bases: 16. The germline CDR1 and CDR2 sequences are MNHEY and SMNVEV (reference sequence). The CDR3 is 21 amino acids. The CDR3 loop is CASRKGVRRLAGGNSYNEQFF. In DNA, the CDR3 is TGTGCCAGCAGAAAGGGGGTACGAAGACTAGCGGGGGGGAACTCCTACAATGAGCAGTTCTTC.

The chain employs TRBV5-5 and TRBJ2-3; D is unresolved. The CDR3 spans 13 residues. Germline V gives CDR1 SGHKS, CDR2 YYEKEE (reference sequence). Trimming pared 4 bases from V and 1 base from J, leaving 7 bases between. CDR3 coding DNA: TGTGCCAGCAGCCCGGACCGCACAGATACGCAGTATTTT. Amino acids: CASSPDRTDTQYF.

The chain uses TRBV11-2 and TRBJ2-5; either TRBD1 or TRBD2 may fit D (5 bases each). V was trimmed by 3 bases and J by 4 bases, leaving 9 bases between them. The CDR3 contains 13 residues. Germline V gene lookup returns CDR1 SGHAT and CDR2 FQNNGV. In DNA form, the CDR3 reads TGTGCCAGCAGCTTCGCCGGGGCAGAGACCCAGTACTTC. It is translated as CASSFAGAETQYF.

The CDR3 DNA is TGTGCCAGCAGTTTATCCGTGACAGGGGTCGCCGGGGAGCTGTTTTTT. The encoded protein is CASSLSVTGVAGELFF. The chain recombines TRBV27 with TRBJ2-2, with 8 bases matching TRBD1. Per germline, CDR1 MNHEY and CDR2 SMNVEV (reference sequence). The trim removed 0 bases at V and 6 bases at J, leaving 6 bases unmatched. The CDR3 runs to 16 residues.